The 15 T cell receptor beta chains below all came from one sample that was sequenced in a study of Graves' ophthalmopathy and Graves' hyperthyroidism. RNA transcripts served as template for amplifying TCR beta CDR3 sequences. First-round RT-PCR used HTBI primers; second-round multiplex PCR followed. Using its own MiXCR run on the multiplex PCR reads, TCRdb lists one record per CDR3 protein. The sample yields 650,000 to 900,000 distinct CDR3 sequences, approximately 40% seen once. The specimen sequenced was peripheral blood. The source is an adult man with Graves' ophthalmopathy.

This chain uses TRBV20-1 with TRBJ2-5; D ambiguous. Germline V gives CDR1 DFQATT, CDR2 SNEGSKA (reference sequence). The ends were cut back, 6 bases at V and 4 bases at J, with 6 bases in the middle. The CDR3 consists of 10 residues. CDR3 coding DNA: TGCAGTGCGAAGATAGAGACCCAGTACTTC. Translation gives CSAKIETQYF.

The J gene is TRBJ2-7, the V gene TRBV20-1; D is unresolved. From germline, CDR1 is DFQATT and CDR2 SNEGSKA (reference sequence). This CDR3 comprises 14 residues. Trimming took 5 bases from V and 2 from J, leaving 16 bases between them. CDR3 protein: CSARGRLAPYEQYF. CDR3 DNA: TGCAGTGCTCGCGGCAGACTTGCCCCCTACGAGCAGTACTTC.

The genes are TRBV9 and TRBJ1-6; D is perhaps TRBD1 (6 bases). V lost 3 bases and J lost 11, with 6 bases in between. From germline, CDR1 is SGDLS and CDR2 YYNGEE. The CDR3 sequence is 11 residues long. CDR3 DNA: TGTGCCAGCAGCGCAGGGGCACCCCTCCACTTT. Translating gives CASSAGAPLHF.

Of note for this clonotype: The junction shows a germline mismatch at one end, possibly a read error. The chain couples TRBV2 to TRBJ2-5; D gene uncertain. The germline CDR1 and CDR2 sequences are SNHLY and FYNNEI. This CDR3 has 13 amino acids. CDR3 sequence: CAGSPPNGETQYF. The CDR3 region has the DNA TGTGCCGGCAGTCCCCCCAACGGAGAGACCCAGTACTTC.

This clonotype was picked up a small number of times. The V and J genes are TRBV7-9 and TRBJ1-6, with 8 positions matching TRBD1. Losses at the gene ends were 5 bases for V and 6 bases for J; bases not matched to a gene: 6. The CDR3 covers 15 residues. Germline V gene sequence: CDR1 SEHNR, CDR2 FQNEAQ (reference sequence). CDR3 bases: TGTGCCAGCAGCCGAGGGGACAGGTTTAATTCACCCCTCCACTTT. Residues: CASSRGDRFNSPLHF.

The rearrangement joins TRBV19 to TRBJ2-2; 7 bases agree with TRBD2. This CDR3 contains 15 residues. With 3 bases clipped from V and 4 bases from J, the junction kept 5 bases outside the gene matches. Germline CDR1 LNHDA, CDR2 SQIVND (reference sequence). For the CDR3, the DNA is TGTGCCAGTAGTATTAGTCTAGCGGTCACCGGGGAGCTGTTTTTT. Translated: CASSISLAVTGELFF.

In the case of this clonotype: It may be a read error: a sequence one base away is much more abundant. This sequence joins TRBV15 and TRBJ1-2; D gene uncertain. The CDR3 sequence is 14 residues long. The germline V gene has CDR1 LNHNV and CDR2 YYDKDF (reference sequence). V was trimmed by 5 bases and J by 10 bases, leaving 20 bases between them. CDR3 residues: CATSLGPGSDVYTF. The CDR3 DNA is TGTGCCACCAGCCTTGGGCCAGGTAGCGATGTCTACACCTTC.

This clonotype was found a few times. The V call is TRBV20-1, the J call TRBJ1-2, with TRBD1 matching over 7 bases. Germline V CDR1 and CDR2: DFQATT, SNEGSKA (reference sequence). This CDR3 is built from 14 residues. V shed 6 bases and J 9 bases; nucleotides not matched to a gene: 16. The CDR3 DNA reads TGCAGTGCCAGGGGAGGACAGGAGGCAAATCGCTACACCTTC. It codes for CSARGGQEANRYTF.

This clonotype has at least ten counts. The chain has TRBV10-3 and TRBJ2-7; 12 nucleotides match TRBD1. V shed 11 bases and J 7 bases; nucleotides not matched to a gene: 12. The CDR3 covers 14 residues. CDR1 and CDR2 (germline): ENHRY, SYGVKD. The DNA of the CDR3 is TGTGCCCACAGCCGGGACAGGGGGCTTTGGGAGCAGTACTTC. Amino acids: CAHSRDRGLWEQYF.

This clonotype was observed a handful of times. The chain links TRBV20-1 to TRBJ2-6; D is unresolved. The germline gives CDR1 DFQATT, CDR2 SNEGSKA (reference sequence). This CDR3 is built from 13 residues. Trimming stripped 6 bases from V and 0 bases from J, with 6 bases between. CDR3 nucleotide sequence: TGCAGTGCCTACCGCTCTGGGGCCAACGTCCTGACTTTC. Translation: CSAYRSGANVLTF.

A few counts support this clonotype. CDR3 protein: CASRPGDSRNTEAFF. CDR3 sequence (DNA): TGTGCCAGCAGGCCCGGGGACAGCAGGAACACTGAAGCTTTCTTT. The chain is built from TRBV7-2 and TRBJ1-1, with 7 bases matching TRBD1. Per the germline V gene, CDR1 is SGHTA and CDR2 is FQGNSA. The CDR3 has 15 amino acids. V shed 6 bases, J shed 1 base, and the junction held 8 bases outside the gene matches.

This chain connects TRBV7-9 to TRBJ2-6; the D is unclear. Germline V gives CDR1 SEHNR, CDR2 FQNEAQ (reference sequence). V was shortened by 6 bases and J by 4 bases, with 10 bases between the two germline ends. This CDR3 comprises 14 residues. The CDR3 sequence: CASSHSPGANVLTF. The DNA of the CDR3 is TGTGCCAGCAGTCACTCTCCAGGGGCCAACGTCCTGACTTTC.

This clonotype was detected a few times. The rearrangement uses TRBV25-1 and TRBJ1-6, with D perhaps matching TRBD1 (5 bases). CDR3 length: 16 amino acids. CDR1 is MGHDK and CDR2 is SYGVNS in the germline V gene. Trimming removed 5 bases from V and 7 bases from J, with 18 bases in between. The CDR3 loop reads CASSYDAQGRNSPLHF. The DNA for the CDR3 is TGTGCCAGCAGTTACGATGCGCAGGGACGGAATTCACCCCTCCACTTT.

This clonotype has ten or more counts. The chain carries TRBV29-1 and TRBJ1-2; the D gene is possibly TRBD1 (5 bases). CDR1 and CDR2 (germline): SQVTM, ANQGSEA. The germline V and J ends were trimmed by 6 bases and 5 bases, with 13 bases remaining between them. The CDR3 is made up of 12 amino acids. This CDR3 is CSVQPGGYGYTF. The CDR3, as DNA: TGCAGCGTCCAGCCCGGGGGGTATGGCTACACCTTC.

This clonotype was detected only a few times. As DNA, the CDR3 is TGTGCCAGTAGTCTTGCAAGGATCGGAAATCAGCCCCAGCATTTT. Amino acids: CASSLARIGNQPQHF. The chain couples TRBV19 to TRBJ1-5; D uncertain. V lost 5 bases and J lost 4, with 15 bases in between. Germline CDR1 LNHDA, CDR2 SQIVND (reference sequence). CDR3 length equals 15 residues.